This TCR beta chain was captured by sequencing in a study of blood T cell repertoires in COVID-19. Germline assignment: CDR1 MNHEY and CDR2 SVGEGT. Trimming at V came to 0 bases and at J to 8 bases, leaving 11 bases not matched to a gene. The CDR3 runs 17 residues. Method: immunoSEQ multiplex PCR; TCRdb's copy keeps in-frame clones and lacks some. Here the sample spans 65,000 to 90,000 clones, 89% being singletons. Sequenced input: peripheral blood. The source of this sequence is a man at least 80 years old with acute or convalescent COVID-19. The rearrangement links TRBV6-2 or TRBV6-3 to TRBJ2-1; 9 nucleotides align to TRBD2. CDR3 amino acids: CASSYSPGTSSSYEQFF. The CDR3 DNA follows: TGTGCCAGCAGTTACTCGCCGGGGACTAGCAGTTCATATGAGCAGTTCTTC.